This T cell receptor (beta chain) is drawn from a study of blood T cell repertoires in COVID-19. Study details: There were acute and convalescent COVID-19 samples, and they came from the United States, Italy and Spain. PBMCs, B-cell-depleted T cells, or T cells were the source of the cDNA or gDNA that made up the material.

As handled by the study authors: By means of reference gene primer amplification, nucleated cell counts were estimated. The table came from immunoSEQ multiplex PCR; TCRdb's copy has only in-frame clones and leaves some out. That table gives V, J and clone size, and the DNA gave D and trimming. The table records around 150,000 clones, about 86% of them present only once. The sample taken for sequencing was peripheral blood. This TCR was recovered from a man between 65 and 79 years old with acute or convalescent COVID-19.

In DNA, the CDR3 is TGTGCCACCAGCAGCCCGGGACAGGGGCCCCTGGGGGAGCAGTACTTC. Amino acid sequence: CATSSPGQGPLGEQYF. The chain is built from TRBV15 and TRBJ2-7; 10 bases are a match to TRBD1. Germline loops: CDR1 LNHNV, CDR2 YYDKDF (reference sequence). This CDR3 contains 16 residues. J lost 7 bases, V lost 3 bases, and 12 bases had no gene match.